This T cell receptor (beta chain) is from a study of T cells in women clearing cervical HPV infection. General study findings and limits: It is unknown whether associations predate infection; no effector/memory or HPV-specific sorting.

The protocol was immunoSEQ multiplex PCR, while the TCRdb copy is restricted to in-frame clones and leaves out a portion. The table lists about 31,000 clones. Turning to this clone: Its antigen is undetermined.

The clonotype originates from a woman between 18 and 69 years old with a cervical HPV16 infection that either progressed to CIN3+ or cleared (not recorded which). Material for sequencing was blood buffy coat.

CDR3: CASSLDSGQGSYEQYF. CDR3 DNA (partial): TGTGCCAGCAGCTTAGATAGCGGACAGGGCTCCTACGAG. The chain uses TRBV7-8 and TRBJ2-7; TRBD1 aligns across 8 bases. The read ends 3 residues early relative to the CDR3; the germline J gene fills the gap. This CDR3 spans 16 amino acids. Germline lookup yields CDR1 SGHVS and CDR2 FQNEAQ. Trimming at V came to 1 base and at J to 0 bases, leaving 5 bases not matched to a gene.